This TCR beta chain was obtained from a study of T cells after yellow fever vaccination. Study details: Four memory subsets, EM, EMRA, CM and Tscm, were sorted by CD3, CD45RA, CCR7, CD95.

This clonotype was picked up many times. Study-level results: Only a minor proportion of clonotypes was detected across both CD4 and CD8 compartments.

Each CDR3 protein gets one entry after TCRdb re-called the 5' RACE reads with MiXCR. The sample comprises 4,500 to 6,000 distinct CDR3 sequences, about 6% of which are singletons, and 50% to 75% rests with the top ten. Trimming took 4 bases from V and 0 from J; bases not matched to a gene: 9. The length of the CDR3 is 17 residues. In germline, CDR1 is MNHEY, CDR2 SVGEGT. This sequence joins TRBV6-2 or TRBV6-3 and TRBJ2-7; 10 nucleotides align to TRBD1. This receptor was identified in a man aged 18 to 30 who received the YFV17D yellow fever vaccine. The sample was PBMCs, either bulk or a sorted T-cell subset (CD4+, CD8+, memory, or dextramer-sorted; not recorded which), taken roughly 14 days after the first yellow fever vaccination. CDR3 in amino acids: CASSLPGQGMSSYEQYV. The CDR3 DNA is TGTGCCAGCAGTTTGCCGGGACAGGGGATGAGCTCCTACGAGCAGTACGTC.